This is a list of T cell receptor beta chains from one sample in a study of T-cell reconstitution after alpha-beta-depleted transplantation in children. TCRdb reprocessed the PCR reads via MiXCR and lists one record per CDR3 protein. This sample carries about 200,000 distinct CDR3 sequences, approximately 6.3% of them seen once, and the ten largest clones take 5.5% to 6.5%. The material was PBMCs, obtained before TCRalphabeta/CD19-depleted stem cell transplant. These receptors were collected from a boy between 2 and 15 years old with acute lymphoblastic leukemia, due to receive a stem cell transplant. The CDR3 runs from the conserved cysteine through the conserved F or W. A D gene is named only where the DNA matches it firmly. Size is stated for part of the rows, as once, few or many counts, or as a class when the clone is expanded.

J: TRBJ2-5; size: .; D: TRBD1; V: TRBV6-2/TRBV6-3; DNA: TGTGCCAGCAGCCCGGGACAGGTTGAGGGGAACCAAGAGACCCAGTACTTC; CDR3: CASSPGQVEGNQETQYF
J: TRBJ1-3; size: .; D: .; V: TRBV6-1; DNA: TGTGCCAGCACCCCTACCAACTCTGGAAACACCATATATTTT; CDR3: CASTPTNSGNTIYF
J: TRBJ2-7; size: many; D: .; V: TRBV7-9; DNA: TGTGCCAGCATGGCTGATACCTACGAGCAGTACTTC; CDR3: CASMADTYEQYF
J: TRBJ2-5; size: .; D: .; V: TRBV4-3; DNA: TGCGCCAGCAGCCAAGGTTTTTGGCAGGGGCCAAATCAAGAGACCCAGTACTTC; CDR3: CASSQGFWQGPNQETQYF
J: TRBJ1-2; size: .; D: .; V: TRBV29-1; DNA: TGCAGCGTTGCCCAACAGCTTAACTATGGCTACACCTTC; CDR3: CSVAQQLNYGYTF
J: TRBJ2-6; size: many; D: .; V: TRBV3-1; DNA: TGTGCCAGCAGCCAGGGAGACGCTGGGGCCAACGTCCTGACTTTC; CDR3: CASSQGDAGANVLTF
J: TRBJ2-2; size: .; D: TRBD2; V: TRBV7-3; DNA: TGTGCCAGCGGGGGGGTTACCGGGGAGCTGTTTTTT; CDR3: CASGGVTGELFF
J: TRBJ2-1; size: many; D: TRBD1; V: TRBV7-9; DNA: TGTGCCAGCAGCGTCGGACAGGGGCCTGGCAATGAGCAGTTCTTC; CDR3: CASSVGQGPGNEQFF
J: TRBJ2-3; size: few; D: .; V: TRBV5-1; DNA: TGCGCCAGCAGCTTGATCCAGGTTAGCACAGATACGCAGTATTTT; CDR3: CASSLIQVSTDTQYF
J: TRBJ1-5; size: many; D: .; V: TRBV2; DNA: TGTGCCAGCAGACAGGCGATTCGCCAGCCCCAGCATTTT; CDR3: CASRQAIRQPQHF
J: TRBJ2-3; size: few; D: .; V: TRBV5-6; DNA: TGTGCCAGCAGCGTTGAGGGCGCTGGGGATACGCAGTATTTT; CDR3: CASSVEGAGDTQYF
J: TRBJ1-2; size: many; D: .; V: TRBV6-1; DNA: TGTGCCAGCAGTGAAAGAAGGTCGTACACGAACTATGGCTACACCTTC; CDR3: CASSERRSYTNYGYTF
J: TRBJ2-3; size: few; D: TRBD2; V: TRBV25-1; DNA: TGTGCCAGCAGGGGGGGGGGAAATACGCAGTATTTT; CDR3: CASRGGGNTQYF
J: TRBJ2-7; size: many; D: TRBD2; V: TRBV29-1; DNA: TGCAGCGGAACACTAGCGGGAGAGGGCGAGCAGTACTTC; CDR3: CSGTLAGEGEQYF
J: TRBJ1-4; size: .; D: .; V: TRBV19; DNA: TGTGCCAGTAGTGGCGGACGTAGAGATGAAAAACTGTTTTTT; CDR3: CASSGGRRDEKLFF
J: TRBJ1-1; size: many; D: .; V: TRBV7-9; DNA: TGTGCCAGCAGCTTATTGGTGCCTGAAGCTTTCTTT; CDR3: CASSLLVPEAFF